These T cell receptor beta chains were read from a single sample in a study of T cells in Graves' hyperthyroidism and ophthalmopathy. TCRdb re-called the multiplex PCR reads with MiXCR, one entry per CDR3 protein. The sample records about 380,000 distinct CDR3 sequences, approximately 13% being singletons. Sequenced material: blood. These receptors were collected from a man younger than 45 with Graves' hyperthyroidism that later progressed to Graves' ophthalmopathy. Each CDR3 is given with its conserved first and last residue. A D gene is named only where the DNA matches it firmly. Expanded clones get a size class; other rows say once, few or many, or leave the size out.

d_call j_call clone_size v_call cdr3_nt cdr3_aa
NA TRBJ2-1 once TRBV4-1 TGCGCCAGCAGCCAAGAGTGGCCCCTTGACAATGAGCAGTTCTTC CASSQEWPLDNEQFF
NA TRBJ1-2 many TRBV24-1 TGTGCCACCAGAGGGGGAGACGGCTACACCTTC CATRGGDGYTF
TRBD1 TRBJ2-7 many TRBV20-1 TGCAGTGCTATTGTGGGTGGGACAGGGACCTACGAGCAGTACTTC CSAIVGGTGTYEQYF
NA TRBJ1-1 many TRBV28 TGTGCCAGCAGTTCCTTCGACCTGAACACTGAAGCTTTCTTT CASSSFDLNTEAFF
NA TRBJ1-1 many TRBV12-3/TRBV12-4 TGTGCCAGCAGTTTTAAGACAGCCACTGAAGCTTTCTTT CASSFKTATEAFF
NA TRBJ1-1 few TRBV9 TGTGCCAGCAGCCCAGGACGGGGGTGGACTGAAGCTTTCTTT CASSPGRGWTEAFF
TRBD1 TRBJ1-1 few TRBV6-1 TGTGCCAGCAACATGGGGCAGGGGGCGAACACTGAAGCTTTCTTT CASNMGQGANTEAFF
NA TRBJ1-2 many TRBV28 TGTGCCAGCAGTCCCAGAGGCTGGAGCTATGGCTACACCTTC CASSPRGWSYGYTF
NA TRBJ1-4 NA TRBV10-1 TGCGCCAGCTCCGGGACAAGAGGAGAAAAACTGTTTTTT CASSGTRGEKLFF
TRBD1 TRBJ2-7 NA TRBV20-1 TGCAGTGCCCCGGGACAGGCCTCCTACGAGCAGTACTTC CSAPGQASYEQYF
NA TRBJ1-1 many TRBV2 TGTGCCAGCTGGACCTTTCTCAGGGACACTGAAGCTTTCTTT CASWTFLRDTEAFF
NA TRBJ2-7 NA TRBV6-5 TGTGCCAGCAGTTACTCCGGGGGTGGGCACTACGAGCAGTACTTC CASSYSGGGHYEQYF
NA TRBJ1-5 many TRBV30 TGTGCCTGGAACCACCTTTCCGATCAGCCCCAGCATTTT CAWNHLSDQPQHF
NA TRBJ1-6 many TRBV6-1 TGTGCCAGCAGTTCCCTAGGGGATTCACCCCTCCACTTT CASSSLGDSPLHF
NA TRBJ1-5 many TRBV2 TGTGCCAGCTCAGTTAGTCAGCCCCAGCATTTT CASSVSQPQHF
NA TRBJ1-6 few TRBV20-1 TGCAGTGCTAGAGATTACCGGGGTCGCTCACCCCTCCACTTT CSARDYRGRSPLHF
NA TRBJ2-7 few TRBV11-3 TGTGCCAGCAGCCCGAGGGCATCCATCTACGAGCAGTACTTC CASSPRASIYEQYF
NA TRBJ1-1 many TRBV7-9 TGTGCCAGCAGCTTAAGGGTCTACAACACTGAAGCTTTCTTT CASSLRVYNTEAFF
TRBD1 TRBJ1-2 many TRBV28 TGTGCCAGCAGTGAGGGACAGCTAAACTATGGCTACACCTTC CASSEGQLNYGYTF
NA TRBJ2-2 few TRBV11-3 TGTGCCACCCGGCCGGCGAACACCGGGGAGCTGTTTTTT CATRPANTGELFF
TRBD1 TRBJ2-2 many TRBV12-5 TGTGCTAGTGGTTTAAGACAGGGAAACACCGGGGAGCTGTTTTTT CASGLRQGNTGELFF
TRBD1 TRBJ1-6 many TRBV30 TGTGCCTGGGCGGACAGGGCCGGGTCACCCCTCCACTTT CAWADRAGSPLHF
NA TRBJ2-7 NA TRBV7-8 TGTGCCAGCAGCTTGGGGGCAAGGGCCTCCTACGAGCAGTACTTC CASSLGARASYEQYF
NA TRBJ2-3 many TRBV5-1 TGCGCCAGCAGCCGTCCATTGGCGCACACAGATACGCAGTATTTT CASSRPLAHTDTQYF
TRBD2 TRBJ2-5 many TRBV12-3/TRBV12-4 TGTGCCAGCAGTTCGGGACTAGCGGGGGTCCAAGAGACCCAGTACTTC CASSSGLAGVQETQYF
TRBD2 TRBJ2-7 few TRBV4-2 TGTGCCAGCAGCCAAGAACCCAGCGGGGGATGGTACGAGCAGTACTTC CASSQEPSGGWYEQYF
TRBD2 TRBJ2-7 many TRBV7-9 TGTGCCAGCAGCTCCCGCGGGGGGCCCTACGAGCAGTACTTC CASSSRGGPYEQYF
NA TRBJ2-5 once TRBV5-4 TGTGCCAGCAGCTTGGAGTGGGGGTTCCAAGAGACCCAGTACTTC CASSLEWGFQETQYF
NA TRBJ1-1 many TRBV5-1 TGCGCCAGCAGCTTGGAGGACGGTTACACTGAAGCTTTCTTT CASSLEDGYTEAFF
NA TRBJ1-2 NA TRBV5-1 TGCGCCAGCAGCTTGGCACAGGGAGCCCTTTATGGCTACACCTTC CASSLAQGALYGYTF
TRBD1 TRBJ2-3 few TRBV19 TGTGCCAGTAGTTCACTAGGGGGGGACAGGGGCGGAGATACGCAGTATTTT CASSSLGGDRGGDTQYF
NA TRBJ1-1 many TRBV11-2 TGTGCCAGCAGGCCGGACAGCTCCACTGAAGCTTTCTTT CASRPDSSTEAFF
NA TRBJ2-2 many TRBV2 TGTGCCAGCGGTTGGCAGACGGCGAACACCGGGGAGCTGTTTTTT CASGWQTANTGELFF
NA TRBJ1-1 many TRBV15 TGTGCCACCAGCGGACTCAGGGAACTGAACACTGAAGCTTTCTTT CATSGLRELNTEAFF